Listed below are T cell receptor beta chains from one sample, sequenced in a study of CD8 T cells in ankylosing spondylitis. TCRdb called the 5' RACE reads again in MiXCR, with one record for every CDR3 protein. This table has about 420,000 distinct CDR3 sequences, 20% to 25% appearing once. The sample taken for sequencing was blood, either unsorted or a sorted T cell fraction (not recorded which). The origin of the receptors is a male donor with ankylosing spondylitis. Each CDR3 is given with its conserved first and last residue. A D gene is named only where the DNA matches it firmly. Only some rows state a clone size, as once, few, many or a class for expanded clones.

v_call,d_call,clone_size,j_call,cdr3_aa,cdr3_nt
TRBV28,.,.,TRBJ2-4,CASSRGPTTKNIQYF,TGTGCCAGCAGTCGGGGCCCCACAACCAAAAACATTCAGTACTTC
TRBV10-3,TRBD1,.,TRBJ1-1,CAIRTGGEAEAFF,TGTGCCATCAGAACAGGGGGCGAGGCTGAAGCTTTCTTT
TRBV4-2,.,few,TRBJ2-3,CASSQVVSLDTQYF,TGTGCCAGCAGCCAAGTCGTTAGTCTAGATACGCAGTATTTT
TRBV2,.,few,TRBJ2-1,CASSVTSSYNEQFF,TGTGCCAGTAGCGTGACGAGCTCCTACAATGAGCAGTTCTTC
TRBV2,TRBD2,.,TRBJ2-1,CASREGLAGGINEQFF,TGTGCCAGCAGGGAGGGACTAGCGGGAGGGATCAATGAGCAGTTCTTC
TRBV7-3,.,.,TRBJ2-5,CASSLTFGGLETQYF,TGTGCCAGCAGCTTAACGTTCGGGGGGCTGGAGACCCAGTACTTC
TRBV6-1,TRBD1,.,TRBJ1-2,CASSEDRGNYGYTF,TGTGCCAGCAGTGAGGACAGGGGAAACTATGGCTACACCTTC
TRBV5-1,TRBD2,few,TRBJ2-3,CASSPRGVPAGGRMDTQYF,TGCGCCAGCAGCCCCCGGGGAGTCCCAGCGGGAGGGCGGATGGATACGCAGTATTTT
TRBV28,.,once,TRBJ2-7,CASSAEDGNYEQYF,TGTGCCAGCAGCGCCGAGGACGGAAACTACGAGCAGTACTTC
TRBV20-1,TRBD2,.,TRBJ2-1,CSARVAGGYNEQFF,TGCAGTGCTAGAGTAGCGGGAGGCTACAATGAGCAGTTCTTC
TRBV12-3/TRBV12-4,.,.,TRBJ1-5,CASSFFPSRGDILNQPQHF,TGTGCCAGCAGTTTTTTTCCTTCGAGGGGAGACATACTCAATCAGCCCCAGCATTTT
TRBV20-1,TRBD1,few,TRBJ2-3,CSAADRVFADTQYF,TGCAGTGCAGCGGACAGGGTGTTCGCAGATACGCAGTATTTT
TRBV5-1,TRBD1,few,TRBJ1-2,CASSRDGTGMYGYTF,TGCGCCAGCAGCAGGGACGGGACAGGGATGTATGGCTACACCTTC
TRBV5-4,.,few,TRBJ1-4,CASSLGTNNEKLFF,TGTGCCAGCAGCCTAGGGACCAATAATGAAAAACTGTTTTTT
TRBV4-1,.,.,TRBJ2-7,CASSQIKKTVTYEQYF,TGCGCCAGCAGCCAGATCAAGAAGACGGTGACCTACGAGCAGTACTTC
TRBV29-1,.,.,TRBJ2-1,CSVYRSSYNEQFF,TGCAGCGTTTACCGTAGCTCCTACAATGAGCAGTTCTTC
TRBV11-1,TRBD1,few,TRBJ1-1,CASSSRTGDTEAFF,TGTGCCAGCAGCTCGCGGACAGGTGACACTGAAGCTTTCTTT
TRBV2,.,.,TRBJ2-2,CASSEAGQGERELFF,TGTGCCAGCAGTGAAGCAGGGCAGGGAGAACGGGAGCTGTTTTTT
TRBV3-1,.,.,TRBJ1-6,CASSQDPRNSPLHF,TGTGCCAGCAGCCAAGACCCGAGGAATTCACCCCTCCACTTT
TRBV9,.,.,TRBJ1-1,CASSARLGTEAFF,TGTGCCAGCAGCGCGAGACTCGGCACTGAAGCTTTCTTT
TRBV7-8,.,few,TRBJ2-1,CASSLGIQSYNEQFF,TGTGCCAGCAGCTTGGGGATCCAATCCTACAATGAGCAGTTCTTC
TRBV19,.,many,TRBJ2-4,CASSIRISFSKNIQYF,TGTGCCAGTAGTATAAGAATCTCTTTTTCCAAAAACATTCAGTACTTC
TRBV6-1,.,.,TRBJ1-2,CASSPLGATYGYTF,TGTGCCAGCAGCCCGCTCGGGGCAACATATGGCTACACCTTC
TRBV5-1,.,few,TRBJ2-5,CASRTGGETQYF,TGCGCCAGCAGAACAGGAGGAGAGACCCAGTACTTC
TRBV19,.,few,TRBJ2-7,CASSIGTDGSYEQYF,TGTGCCAGTAGTATAGGGACAGATGGGTCCTACGAGCAGTACTTC
TRBV7-6,TRBD2,.,TRBJ2-7,CASSPRGGQSSYEQYF,TGTGCCAGCAGCCCCCGGGGGGGTCAAAGCTCCTACGAGCAGTACTTC
TRBV20-1,TRBD1,.,TRBJ1-6,CSVGTGDSPLHF,TGCAGTGTTGGGACAGGGGATTCACCCCTCCACTTT
TRBV5-1,.,few,TRBJ2-3,CASSFGLSRDTQYF,TGCGCCAGCAGCTTCGGGCTCTCCCGGGATACGCAGTATTTT
TRBV11-2,TRBD1,.,TRBJ1-1,CASSLDNTGANTEAFF,TGTGCCAGCAGCTTAGACAACACAGGGGCGAACACTGAAGCTTTCTTT
TRBV27,.,few,TRBJ2-7,CASSFRGYEQYF,TGTGCCAGCAGTTTTCGGGGATACGAGCAGTACTTC